The present T cell receptor beta chain was sequenced within a study of OX40 agonist ivuxolimab in advanced cancers. As for the study more broadly: The costimulatory receptor OX40 (CD134) was targeted by ivuxolimab, a fully human IgG2 agonistic monoclonal antibody. Intravenous ivuxolimab was administered to patients every 2 weeks at six dose levels: 0.01, 0.1, 0.3, 1.5, 3 and 10 mg/kg. Among the roughly 50 dose-escalation patients, about 19 had hepatocellular carcinoma, approximately 15 melanoma, 9 renal cell carcinoma and 9 head and neck cancer. A male proportion of around 80% and a mean age of roughly 55 years, ranging from 23 to 79, were recorded for the dose-escalation cohort. Prior anti-PD-1, anti-PD-L1 or anti-CTLA-4 therapy was permitted, and checkpoint inhibitors had been received by around 40% of dose-escalation patients. Partial responses were achieved by three dose-escalation patients, of whom one had hepatocellular carcinoma and two had cutaneous melanoma. Peripheral TCRbeta sequencing aimed to test whether ivuxolimab altered TCR sequence diversity and caused clonal T-cell expansion. The monotherapy dose-escalation portion (N of about 47 patients) of the phase I ivuxolimab trial is reported in the paper.

Taken from cysteine to phenylalanine, the CDR3 has 16 residues. Only the CDR3 part of the read is kept: 48 bases, read in frame from the first base. Taken from the germline V gene (reference sequence), the CDR1 and CDR2 loops are SEHNR and FQNEAQ. Relative to germline, V is missing 1 base and J is missing 4 bases, with 7 bases of the junction outside any gene match. Broader findings and caveats from the paper: Low levels of normalized T-cell clonal expansion were also seen in some patients who did not respond. In partial responders in the 0.1-3.0 mg/kg groups, normalized peripheral clonal expansion was found to be among the lowest, especially among CD8+ T cells. Antigen specificity was not determined for the clonally expanded peripheral T cells. After ivuxolimab, more expanded clones were found on average in CD8+ T cells than in CD4+ T cells. At doses of 0.1 to 3.0 mg/kg, clonal expansion of both CD4+ and CD8+ T cells in blood was seen between baseline and week 6.

Patients with a history of autoimmune disease or receiving systemic immunosuppression were excluded from the trial. Peripheral blood for TCR sequencing was collected from all dose cohorts at baseline, on cycle 4 day 1, and on cycle 7 day 1. The samples were drawn from a first-in-human, open-label, multicenter phase I dose-escalation trial of ivuxolimab. Adults with locally advanced or metastatic melanoma, renal cell, hepatocellular, or head and neck squamous cell carcinoma were enrolled in the trial. Before TCR sequencing, CD4+ T cells and CD8+ T cells from peripheral blood were sorted into separate populations. Genomic DNA was extracted from sorted cells for sequencing of the TCRbeta CDR3 region. The immunoSEQ Assay was used for sequencing of TCRbeta CDR3 regions. The source is immuneACCESS, and TCRdb retained only in-frame sequences with V and J called. Part of the clones is not carried over; for the studies checked, unresolved V genes explain less than half of this, and the remainder is unexplained. Here the sample has 65,000 to 80,000 clones; over 90% occur a single time. The top ten clonotypes cover roughly 6.4% of the sample.

Comment on this clone: The clone's antigen remains unknown. Per-base qualities were not stored, and no clone one base away is much larger.

The chain is made from TRBV7-9 and TRBJ2-7; TRBD2 lines up with 10 middle nucleotides. The material sequenced was CD4+ or CD8+ T cells sorted from blood, taken in a trial of the OX40 agonist ivuxolimab. The TCR comes from an adult with an advanced solid tumor such as melanoma, head and neck, liver or kidney cancer. The CDR3 region reads CASSLDVSSGSYEQYF. The nucleotides read TGTGCCAGCAGCTTAGATGTGTCTAGCGGGAGTTACGAGCAGTACTTC.